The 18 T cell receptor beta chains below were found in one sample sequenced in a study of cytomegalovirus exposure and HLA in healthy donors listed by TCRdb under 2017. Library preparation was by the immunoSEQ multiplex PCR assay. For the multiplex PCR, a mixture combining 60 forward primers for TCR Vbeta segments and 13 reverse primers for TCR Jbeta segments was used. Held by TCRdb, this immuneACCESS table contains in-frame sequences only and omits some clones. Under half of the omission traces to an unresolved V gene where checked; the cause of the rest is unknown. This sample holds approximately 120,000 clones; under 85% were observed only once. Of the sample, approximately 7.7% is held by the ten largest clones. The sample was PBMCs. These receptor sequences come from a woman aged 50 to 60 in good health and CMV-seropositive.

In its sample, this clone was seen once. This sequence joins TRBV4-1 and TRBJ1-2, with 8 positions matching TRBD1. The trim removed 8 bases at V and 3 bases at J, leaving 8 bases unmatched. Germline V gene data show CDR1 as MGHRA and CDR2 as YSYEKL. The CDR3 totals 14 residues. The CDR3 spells CASGPGGADYGYTF. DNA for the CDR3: TGCGCCAGCGGCCCAGGGGGCGCGGACTATGGCTACACCTTC.

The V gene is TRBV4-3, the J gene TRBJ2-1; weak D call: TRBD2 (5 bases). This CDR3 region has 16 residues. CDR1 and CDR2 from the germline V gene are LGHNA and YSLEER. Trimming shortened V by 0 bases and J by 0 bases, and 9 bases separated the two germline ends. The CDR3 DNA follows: TGCGCCAGCAGCCAAGATTCCGGGGTCTCCTACAATGAGCAGTTCTTC. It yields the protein CASSQDSGVSYNEQFF.

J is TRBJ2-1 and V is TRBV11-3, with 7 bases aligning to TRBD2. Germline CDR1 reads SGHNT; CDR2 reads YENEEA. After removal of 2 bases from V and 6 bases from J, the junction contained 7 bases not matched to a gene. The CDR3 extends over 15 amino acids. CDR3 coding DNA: TGTGCCAGCAGCTTACAAGCGGGAAAGAGCAATGAGCAGTTCTTC. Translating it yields CASSLQAGKSNEQFF. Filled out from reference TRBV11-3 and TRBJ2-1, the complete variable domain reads EAGVVQSPRYKIIEKKQPVAFWCNPISGHNTLYWYLQNLGQGPELLIRYENEEAVDDSQLPKDRFSAERLKGVDSTLKIQPAELGDSAVYLCASSLQAGKSNEQFFGPGTRLTVL.

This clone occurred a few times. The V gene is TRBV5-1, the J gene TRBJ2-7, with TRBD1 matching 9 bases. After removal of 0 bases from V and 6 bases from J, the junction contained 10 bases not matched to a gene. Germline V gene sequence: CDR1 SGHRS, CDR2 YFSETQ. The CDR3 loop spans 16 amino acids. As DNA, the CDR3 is TGCGCCAGCAGCTTGGTTGTTGGGACAGGGTACCTCGAGCAGTACTTC. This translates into CASSLVVGTGYLEQYF.

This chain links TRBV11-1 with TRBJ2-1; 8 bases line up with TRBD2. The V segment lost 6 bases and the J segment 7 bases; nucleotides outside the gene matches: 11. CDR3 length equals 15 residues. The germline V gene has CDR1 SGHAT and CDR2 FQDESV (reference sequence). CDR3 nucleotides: TGTGCCAGCAGTTTGGGACTAGGGGGGAGGAATGAGCAGTTCTTC. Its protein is CASSLGLGGRNEQFF.

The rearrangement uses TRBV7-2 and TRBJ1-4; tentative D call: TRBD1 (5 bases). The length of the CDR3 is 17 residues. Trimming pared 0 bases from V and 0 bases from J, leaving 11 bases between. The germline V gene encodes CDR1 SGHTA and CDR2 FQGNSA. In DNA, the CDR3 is TGTGCCAGCAGCTTAGCGCCCATGACAGCAACTAATGAAAAACTGTTTTTT. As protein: CASSLAPMTATNEKLFF. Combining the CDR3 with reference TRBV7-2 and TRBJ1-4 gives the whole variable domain GAGVSQSPSNKVTEKGKDVELRCDPISGHTALYWYRQSLGQGLEFLIYFQGNSAPDKSGLPSDRFSAERTGGSVSTLTIQRTQQEDSAVYLCASSLAPMTATNEKLFFGSGTQLSVL.

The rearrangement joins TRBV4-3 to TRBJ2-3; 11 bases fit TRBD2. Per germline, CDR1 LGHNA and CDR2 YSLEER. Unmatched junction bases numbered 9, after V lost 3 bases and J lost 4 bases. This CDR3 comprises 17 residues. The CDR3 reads CASSHGLAGRGPDTQYF. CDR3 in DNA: TGCGCCAGCAGCCATGGACTAGCGGGCCGAGGACCAGATACGCAGTATTTT.

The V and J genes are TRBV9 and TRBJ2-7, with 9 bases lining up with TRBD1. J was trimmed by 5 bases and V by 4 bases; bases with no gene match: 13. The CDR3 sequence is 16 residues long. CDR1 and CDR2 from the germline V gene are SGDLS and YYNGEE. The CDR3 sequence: CASSSSPRDRDHEQYF. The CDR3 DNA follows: TGTGCCAGCAGCTCCAGCCCCCGGGACAGGGACCACGAGCAGTACTTC.

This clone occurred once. The CDR3 bases are TGTGCCAGCAGCGTGGCCCTCTCGGAGACGCGCACCGGGGAGCTGTTTTTT. Encoded protein: CASSVALSETRTGELFF. The J gene is TRBJ2-2, the V gene TRBV9; D is ambiguous. Germline V CDR1 and CDR2: SGDLS, YYNGEE. V was cut by 2 bases and J by 4 bases, with 18 bases left in between. This CDR3 is 17 amino acids long. Looking up the rest from reference TRBV9 and TRBJ2-2 gives the full variable domain: DSGVTQTPKHLITATGQRVTLRCSPRSGDLSVYWYQQSLDQGLQFLIQYYNGEERAKGNILERFSAQQFPDLHSELNLSSLELGDSALYFCASSVALSETRTGELFFGEGSRLTVL.

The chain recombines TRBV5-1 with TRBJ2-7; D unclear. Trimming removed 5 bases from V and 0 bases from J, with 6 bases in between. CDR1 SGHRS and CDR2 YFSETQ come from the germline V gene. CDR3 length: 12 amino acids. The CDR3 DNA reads TGCGCCAGCAGTCCGTCCTCCTACGAGCAGTACTTC. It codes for CASSPSSYEQYF.

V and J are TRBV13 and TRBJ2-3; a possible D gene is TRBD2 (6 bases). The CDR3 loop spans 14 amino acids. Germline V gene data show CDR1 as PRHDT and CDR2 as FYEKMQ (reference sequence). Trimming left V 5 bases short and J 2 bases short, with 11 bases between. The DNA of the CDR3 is TGTGCCAGCAGCCTCGGGAGCTACACAGATACGCAGTATTTT. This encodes CASSLGSYTDTQYF. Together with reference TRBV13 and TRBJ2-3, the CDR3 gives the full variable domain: AAGVIQSPRHLIKEKRETATLKCYPIPRHDTVYWYQQGPGQDPQFLISFYEKMQSDKGSIPDRFSAQQFSDYHSELNMSSLELGDSALYFCASSLGSYTDTQYFGPGTRLTVL.

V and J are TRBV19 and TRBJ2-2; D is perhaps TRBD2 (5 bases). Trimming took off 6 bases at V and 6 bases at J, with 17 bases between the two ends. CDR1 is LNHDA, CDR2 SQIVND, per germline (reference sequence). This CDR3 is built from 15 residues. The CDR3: CASSITAAEAGELFF. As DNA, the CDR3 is TGTGCCAGTAGCATAACGGCAGCGGAGGCCGGGGAGCTGTTTTTT. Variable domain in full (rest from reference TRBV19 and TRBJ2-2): DGGITQSPKYLFRKEGQNVTLSCEQNLNHDAMYWYRQDPGQGLRLIYYSQIVNDFQKGDIAEGYSVSREKKESFPLTVTSAQKNPTAFYLCASSITAAEAGELFFGEGSRLTVL.

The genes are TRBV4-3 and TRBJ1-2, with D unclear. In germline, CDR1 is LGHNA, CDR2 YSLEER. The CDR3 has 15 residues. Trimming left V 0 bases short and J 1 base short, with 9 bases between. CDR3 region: CASSQDLYSNYGYTF. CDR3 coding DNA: TGCGCCAGCAGCCAAGATTTGTACAGTAACTATGGCTACACCTTC.

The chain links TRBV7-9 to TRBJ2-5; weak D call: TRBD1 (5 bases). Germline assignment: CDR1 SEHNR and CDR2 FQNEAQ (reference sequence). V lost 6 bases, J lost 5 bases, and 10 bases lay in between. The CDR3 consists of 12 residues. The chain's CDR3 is CASRGLAETQYF. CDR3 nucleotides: TGTGCCAGCAGGGGGCTGGCGGAGACCCAGTACTTC.

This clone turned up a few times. The CDR3 nucleotides are TGTGCCAGCAGTGAAGCGCTTCTGGACAGTATCTATGGCTACACCTTC. Its translation: CASSEALLDSIYGYTF. The chain recombines TRBV2 with TRBJ1-2, with D perhaps TRBD1 (6 bases). Germline CDR1 reads SNHLY; CDR2 reads FYNNEI. This CDR3 comprises 16 residues. V was clipped by 0 bases and J by 4 bases, with 15 bases between them.

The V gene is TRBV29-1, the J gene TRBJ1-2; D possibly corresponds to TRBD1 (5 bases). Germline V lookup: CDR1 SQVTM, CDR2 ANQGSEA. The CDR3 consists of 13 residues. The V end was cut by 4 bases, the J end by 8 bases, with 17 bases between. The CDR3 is CSVGSGGAWGYTF. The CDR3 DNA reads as TGCAGCGTTGGATCAGGTGGGGCCTGGGGCTACACCTTC. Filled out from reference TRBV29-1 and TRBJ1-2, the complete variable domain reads SAVISQKPSRDICQRGTSLTIQCQVDSQVTMMFWYRQQPGQSLTLIATANQGSEATYESGFVIDKFPISRPNLTFSTLTVSNMSPEDSSIYLCSVGSGGAWGYTFGSGTRLTVV.

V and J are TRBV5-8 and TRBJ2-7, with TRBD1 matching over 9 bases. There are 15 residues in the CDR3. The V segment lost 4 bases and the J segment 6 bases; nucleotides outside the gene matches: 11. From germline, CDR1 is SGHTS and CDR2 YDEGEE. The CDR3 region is CASSPGIRQGVEQYF. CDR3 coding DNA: TGTGCCAGCAGCCCGGGTATTAGACAGGGGGTCGAGCAGTACTTC.

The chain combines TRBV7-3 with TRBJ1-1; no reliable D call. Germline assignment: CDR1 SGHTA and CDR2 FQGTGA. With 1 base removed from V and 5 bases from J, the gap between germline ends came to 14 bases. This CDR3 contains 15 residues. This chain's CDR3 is CASSLIIRSRTEAFF. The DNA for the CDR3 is TGTGCCAGCAGCTTAATAATAAGGAGTAGAACTGAAGCTTTCTTT.